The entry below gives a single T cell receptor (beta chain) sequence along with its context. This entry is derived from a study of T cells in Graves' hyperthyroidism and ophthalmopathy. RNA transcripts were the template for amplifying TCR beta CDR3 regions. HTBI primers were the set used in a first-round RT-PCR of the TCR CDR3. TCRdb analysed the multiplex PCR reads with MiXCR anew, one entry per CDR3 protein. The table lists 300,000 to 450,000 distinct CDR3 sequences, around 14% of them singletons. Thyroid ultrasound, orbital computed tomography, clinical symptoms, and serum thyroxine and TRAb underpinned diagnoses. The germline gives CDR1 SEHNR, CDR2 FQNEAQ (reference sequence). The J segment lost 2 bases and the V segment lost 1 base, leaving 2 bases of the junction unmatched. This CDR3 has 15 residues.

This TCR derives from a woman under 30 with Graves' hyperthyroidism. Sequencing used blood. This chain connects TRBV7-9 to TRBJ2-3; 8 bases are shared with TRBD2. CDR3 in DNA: TGTGCCAGCAGCTTAGTCGGGGGGGACACAGATACGCAGTATTTT. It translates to CASSLVGGDTDTQYF.